This record covers a single T cell receptor beta chain. Germline-derived CDR1 and CDR2 are GTSNPN and SVGIG (reference sequence). V was cut by 2 bases and J by 6 bases, with 7 bases left in between. The CDR3 runs 12 residues. This entry is derived from a study of T cell responses to AZD1222 COVID-19 vaccine. Sequencing used immunoSEQ multiplex PCR; TCRdb keeps in-frame clones, though not all of them. The profile shows approximately 100,000 clones, 91% of them singletons. Here the sequenced sample was peripheral blood, taken on day 0 of AZD1222 vaccination. The receptor comes from an adult in good health. The chain links TRBV30 to TRBJ1-4; tentatively, D is TRBD1 (5 bases). This CDR3 is CAWSSTDEKLFF. In DNA form, the CDR3 reads TGTGCCTGGAGTTCGACAGATGAAAAACTGTTTTTT.